Each of the 16 T cell receptor beta chains below was sequenced from the same sample in a study of blood T cells in healthy people across ages. It was with a sample-barcoded 5' primer and a J-beta primer mix that a second PCR of roughly 7 to 11 cycles was run. MiXCR, applied by TCRdb to the 5' RACE reads, yields one record per CDR3 protein. Here the sample spans about 1.8 million distinct CDR3 sequences, roughly 52% being singletons. The material sequenced was blood. The origin of the receptors is a woman aged 40 to 49 in good health.

In this sample, this clonotype turned up a few times. This rearrangement joins TRBV24-1 to TRBJ2-3; no clear D. The CDR3 loop spans 16 amino acids. CDR1 and CDR2 (germline): KGHDR, SFDVKD. Trimming stripped 3 bases from V and 1 base from J, with 13 bases between. The CDR3 nucleotides read TGTGCCACCAGTGATGCAACAGCGCTGGGCACAGATACGCAGTATTTT. It translates to CATSDATALGTDTQYF.

The V call is TRBV6-2 or TRBV6-3, the J call TRBJ2-7, with 10 positions matching TRBD2. The DNA end is a closer match to TRBJ2-5, so the J assignment may be wrong. Germline V gene lookup returns CDR1 MNHEY and CDR2 SVGEGT. This CDR3 comprises 17 residues. CDR3 nucleotides: TGTGCCAGCAGTTACGGGACTAGCGAGGGCAACCAAGAGACCCAGTACTTC. It translates to CASSYGTSEGNQETQYF.

The J gene is TRBJ1-2, the V gene TRBV5-1; weak D call: TRBD1 (6 bases). Per germline, CDR1 SGHRS and CDR2 YFSETQ. The V gene lost 7 bases and the J gene lost 4 bases, with 20 bases spanning the gap. This CDR3 has 15 residues. The CDR3 protein is CASAPGAAPTYGYTF. DNA of the CDR3: TGCGCCAGCGCTCCGGGGGCCGCACCGACCTATGGCTACACCTTC.

The rearrangement links TRBV29-1 to TRBJ2-3, with TRBD2 matching over 9 bases. V shed 2 bases and J 2 bases; nucleotides not matched to a gene: 5. The CDR3 totals 15 residues. In germline, CDR1 is SQVTM, CDR2 ANQGSEA. The CDR3 DNA sequence: TGCAGCGTTGAACCCGCGGGGGGGATCACAGATACGCAGTATTTT. Residues: CSVEPAGGITDTQYF.

The rearrangement uses TRBV7-9 and TRBJ2-1; 11 nucleotides agree with TRBD2. V dropped 2 bases and J dropped 9; count of bases not matched to a gene: 9. CDR3 length: 16 residues. Looked up from germline, CDR1 is SEHNR and CDR2 is FQNEAQ (reference sequence). The chain's CDR3 is CASSLMTSGAPGEQFF. DNA of the CDR3: TGTGCCAGCAGCTTAATGACTAGCGGGGCCCCGGGTGAGCAGTTCTTC.

A note on this clonotype: At one end the junction does not follow the germline gene, possibly because of a read error. The gene calls are TRBV11-3 and TRBJ2-1; TRBD2 matches at 9 bases. The CDR3 has 18 amino acids. Per germline, CDR1 SGHNT and CDR2 YENEEA. CDR3 sequence reads: CASGLVSSGGPLYNEQFF. CDR3 DNA sequence: TGTGCCAGCGGCTTAGTGAGTAGCGGGGGCCCCTTATACAATGAGCAGTTCTTC.

In this sample, this clonotype turned up a few times. The rearrangement links TRBV12-3 or TRBV12-4 to TRBJ2-7, with 13 nucleotides matching TRBD2. This CDR3 is built from 18 residues. V was clipped by 2 bases and J by 2 bases; unmatched bases: 9. CDR3 sequence: CASSLTGGTSGAPYEQYF. In DNA form, the CDR3 reads TGTGCCAGCAGTTTAACTGGAGGGACTAGCGGGGCCCCCTACGAGCAGTACTTC.

The rearrangement joins TRBV3-1 to TRBJ2-1, with TRBD2 matching over 9 bases. Per the germline V gene, CDR1 is LGHDT and CDR2 is YNNKEL (reference sequence). The CDR3 extends over 19 amino acids. The trim removed 0 bases at V and 0 bases at J, leaving 9 bases unmatched. Written as DNA, the CDR3 is TGTGCCAGCAGCCAAGATGCGCTAGCGGGGTGCCTCTCCTACAATGAGCAGTTCTTC. It translates to CASSQDALAGCLSYNEQFF.

This clonotype was counted a single time. The V call is TRBV4-3, the J call TRBJ2-7; a weak D match, TRBD1 (6 bases). V was cut by 0 bases and J by 0 bases, with 12 bases left in between. There are 16 residues in the CDR3. Germline CDR1 is LGHNA and CDR2 is YSLEER. The CDR3 region has the DNA TGCGCCAGCAGCCAAGATGGACAGCCCAGCTCCTACGAGCAGTACTTC. Its translation is CASSQDGQPSSYEQYF.

The chain joins TRBV6-6 to TRBJ2-3, with 8 bases matching TRBD1. V gave up 8 bases and J gave up 7 bases; unmatched junction bases: 11. This CDR3 has 14 residues. The germline gives CDR1 MNHNY, CDR2 SVGAGI (reference sequence). The CDR3 here is CASSAGQGSNTQYF. The CDR3 DNA reads TGTGCCAGCTCGGCCGGACAGGGATCGAATACGCAGTATTTT.

This clonotype has just one count. J is TRBJ2-1 and V is TRBV20-1; 11 bases fit TRBD2. The CDR3 is 18 residues long. The germline gives CDR1 DFQATT, CDR2 SNEGSKA (reference sequence). V lost 0 bases to trimming and J lost 0 bases; unmatched junction nucleotides: 7. The CDR3 sequence is CSARDFSGGVSSYNEQFF. The CDR3 DNA follows: TGCAGTGCTAGAGATTTTAGCGGGGGGGTAAGCTCCTACAATGAGCAGTTCTTC.

The chain links TRBV27 to TRBJ2-5, with 7 bases identical to TRBD1. Unmatched junction bases numbered 10, after V lost 5 bases and J lost 4 bases. CDR3 length: 15 amino acids. The germline V gene encodes CDR1 MNHEY and CDR2 SMNVEV (reference sequence). The CDR3 region has the DNA TGTGCCAGCAGTCCTACCCCGACAGGGTTAGAGACCCAGTACTTC. Translation gives CASSPTPTGLETQYF.

This clonotype was detected only a few times. The rearrangement uses TRBV5-1 and TRBJ2-4; 14 nucleotides line up with TRBD2. The end of the DNA fits TRBJ2-5 better, so the J call may be wrong. The CDR3 covers 15 residues. CDR1 and CDR2 from the germline V gene are SGHRS and YFSETQ. DNA of the CDR3: TGCGCCAGCAGCGTGACTAGCGGGGGGGCAGAGACCCAGTACTTC. As protein: CASSVTSGGAETQYF.

This clonotype was detected only a few times. The chain has TRBV5-6 and TRBJ1-2, with D possibly matching TRBD1 (5 bases). The CDR3 extends over 15 amino acids. V was trimmed by 0 bases and J by 2 bases, leaving 11 bases between them. From germline, CDR1 is SGHDT and CDR2 YYEEEE. The CDR3 DNA reads as TGTGCCAGCAGCTTGGAGAGGTGGGGGAACTATGGCTACACCTTC. Translation: CASSLERWGNYGYTF.

The genes are TRBV7-9 and TRBJ2-1; D might be TRBD1 or TRBD2, each matching 5 bases. Trimming took off 8 bases at V and 0 bases at J, with 14 bases between the two ends. CDR1 and CDR2 (germline): SEHNR, FQNEAQ (reference sequence). CDR3 size: 15 residues. The CDR3 region has the DNA TGTGCCAGCGGAGGTCGAAGGGGCTCCTACAATGAGCAGTTCTTC. It encodes CASGGRRGSYNEQFF. Full variable domain (remainder filled in from reference TRBV7-9 and TRBJ2-1): DTGVSQNPRHKITKRGQNVTFRCDPISEHNRLYWYRQTLGQGPEFLTYFQNEAQLEKSRLLSDRFSAERPKGSFSTLEIQRTEQGDSAMYLCASGGRRGSYNEQFFGPGTRLTVL.

The rearrangement joins TRBV20-1 to TRBJ1-5; no clear D. Germline loops: CDR1 DFQATT, CDR2 SNEGSKA (reference sequence). Trimming stripped 1 base from V and 6 bases from J, with 10 bases between. This CDR3 comprises 13 residues. CDR3 protein: CSARAGLAQPQHF. CDR3 nucleotides: TGCAGTGCTAGAGCCGGGTTGGCTCAGCCCCAGCATTTT.